What follows are 17 T cell receptor beta chains derived from one specimen sequenced in a study of CD8 T cells in Susac syndrome. An amount of RNA that ranged from roughly 0.5 to 1 ug was reverse transcribed with random hexamers. MiXCR, applied by TCRdb to the immunoSEQ multiplex PCR reads, yields one record per CDR3 protein. Here the sample spans just over 150,000 distinct CDR3 sequences, 95% to 96% being singletons. The specimen sequenced was CD8+ T cells from PBMCs. All receptors derive from a human donor with multiple sclerosis.

In its sample, this clonotype was seen a few times. The rearrangement links TRBV6-5 to TRBJ2-3; 9 nucleotides align to TRBD2. This CDR3 is 15 amino acids long. Looked up from germline, CDR1 is MNHEY and CDR2 is SVGAGI. Trimming at V came to 3 bases and at J to 4 bases, leaving 5 bases not matched to a gene. DNA of the CDR3: TGTGCCAGCAGTTATTTGGCGGGGGGGTCAGATACGCAGTATTTT. It translates to CASSYLAGGSDTQYF.

The chain carries TRBV5-1 and TRBJ1-2, with 7 bases fitting TRBD1. The CDR3 loop spans 14 amino acids. J lost 6 bases, V lost 1 base, and 6 bases had no gene match. CDR1 is SGHRS and CDR2 is YFSETQ in the germline V gene. The CDR3 protein is CASSLQTGSNGYTF. The CDR3 bases are TGCGCCAGCAGCTTGCAGACAGGGTCGAATGGCTACACCTTC.

The chain uses TRBV18 and TRBJ1-4; 7 bases agree with TRBD1. Germline trimming cut 5 bases from V and 7 bases from J; bases unmatched to any gene: 10. The CDR3 has 15 amino acids. Looked up from germline, CDR1 is KGHSH and CDR2 is LQKENI. The CDR3 here is CASSSGVQGSEKLFF. Here the CDR3 DNA reads TGTGCCAGCTCATCTGGGGTACAGGGGAGTGAAAAACTGTTTTTT.

The gene calls are TRBV13 and TRBJ2-5; 15 bases are a match to TRBD2. The V gene's germline CDR1 is PRHDT and CDR2 FYEKMQ (reference sequence). CDR3 length equals 15 residues. The junction had 3 bases not matched to a gene; V was cut back by 5 bases and J by 5 bases. The CDR3 loop reads CASSPGTSGGETQYF. The CDR3 nucleotides read TGTGCCAGCAGCCCCGGGACTAGCGGGGGGGAGACCCAGTACTTC.

The rearrangement joins TRBV6-2 or TRBV6-3 to TRBJ2-1; D is perhaps TRBD2 (5 bases). The V gene lost 5 bases and the J gene lost 3 bases, with 8 bases spanning the gap. Germline V gives CDR1 MNHEY, CDR2 SVGEGT. CDR3 length: 13 amino acids. The CDR3 sequence: CASSVRDYNEQFF. In nucleotides, the CDR3 is TGTGCCAGCAGTGTGAGGGACTACAATGAGCAGTTCTTC.

This rearrangement joins TRBV5-4 to TRBJ2-7; TRBD1 matches at 7 bases. Germline lookup yields CDR1 SGHNT and CDR2 YYREEE (reference sequence). Trimming removed 2 bases from V and 3 bases from J; junction bases left unmatched: 8. The CDR3 consists of 15 residues. The DNA for the CDR3 is TGTGCCAGCAGCTTTCCCGGGGACAGCATCTACGAGCAGTACTTC. Its translation is CASSFPGDSIYEQYF.

The J gene is TRBJ2-7, the V gene TRBV20-1; 8 bases fit TRBD2. Unmatched junction bases numbered 5, after V lost 6 bases and J lost 7 bases. The germline gives CDR1 DFQATT, CDR2 SNEGSKA (reference sequence). The CDR3 has 11 amino acids. CDR3 nucleotide sequence: TGCAGTGCCCCCGCGGGGGGTGAGCAGTACTTC. Translated: CSAPAGGEQYF.

The V gene is TRBV5-6, the J gene TRBJ2-1; D tentatively fits TRBD1 or TRBD2 (5 bases each). The CDR3 is 15 amino acids. The ends were cut back, 6 bases at V and 8 bases at J, with 21 bases in the middle. Germline V gene sequence: CDR1 SGHDT, CDR2 YYEEEE. CDR3 in amino acids: CASTGWGFRNDEQFF. As DNA, the CDR3 is TGTGCCAGCACGGGGTGGGGGTTTAGAAATGATGAGCAGTTCTTC. Filled out from reference TRBV5-6 and TRBJ2-1, the complete variable domain reads DAGVTQSPTHLIKTRGQQVTLRCSPKSGHDTVSWYQQALGQGPQFIFQYYEEEERQRGNFPDRFSGHQFPNYSSELNVNALLLGDSALYLCASTGWGFRNDEQFFGPGTRLTVL.

The chain links TRBV14 to TRBJ2-7; D may be TRBD2 (6 bases). Germline V gene sequence: CDR1 SGHDN, CDR2 FVKESK. The CDR3 is 16 residues long. Trimming left V 0 bases short and J 5 bases short, with 17 bases between. CDR3 residues: CASSQDQRVGLHEQYF. CDR3 DNA sequence: TGTGCCAGCAGCCAAGATCAGCGGGTTGGCCTTCACGAGCAGTACTTC.

The chain employs TRBV30 and TRBJ2-1; D is unresolved. The CDR3 length is 10 residues. V was pared by 1 base and J by 8 bases, with 3 bases between. Germline assignment: CDR1 GTSNPN and CDR2 SVGIG (reference sequence). CDR3 sequence (DNA): TGTGCCTGGAGTGACGATGAGCAGTTCTTC. This sequence encodes CAWSDDEQFF.

The genes are TRBV4-1 and TRBJ2-7; no reliable D call. This CDR3 comprises 14 residues. Germline V gives CDR1 MGHRA, CDR2 YSYEKL. The V and J ends lost 0 bases and 2 bases respectively, with 8 bases between them. CDR3 DNA sequence: TGCGCCAGCAGCCAAGAGCCCGGACCCTACGAGCAGTACTTC. It yields the protein CASSQEPGPYEQYF.

V gene TRBV7-6 combines with J gene TRBJ2-3; TRBD2 agrees at 7 bases. V dropped 7 bases and J dropped 5; count of bases not matched to a gene: 9. The CDR3 runs to 14 residues. Germline V CDR1 and CDR2: SGHVS, FNYEAQ. In DNA form, the CDR3 reads TGTGCCAGCACCAAACTAGCGAATGGAGATACGCAGTATTTT. Translation: CASTKLANGDTQYF.

The genes are TRBV30 and TRBJ2-7; 8 bases align to TRBD2. Trimming removed 6 bases from V and 3 bases from J; junction bases left unmatched: 7. This CDR3 is built from 13 residues. The V gene's germline CDR1 is GTSNPN and CDR2 SVGIG (reference sequence). The CDR3 bases are TGTGCCTGTCCGGGAGGGCTACTCTACGAGCAGTACTTC. Its translation is CACPGGLLYEQYF.

This clonotype was seen only once. The chain links TRBV29-1 to TRBJ2-3; D is undetermined. Trimming removed 4 bases from V and 6 bases from J, with 8 bases in between. This CDR3 contains 11 residues. Per germline, CDR1 SQVTM and CDR2 ANQGSEA. DNA of the CDR3: TGCAGCGTTGGTGGGTTGGATACGCAGTATTTT. Protein product: CSVGGLDTQYF.

The CDR3 region has the DNA TGTGCCAGCTCACCAACCGACGGGACCTACGAGCAGTACGTC. Amino acid sequence: CASSPTDGTYEQYV. V is TRBV18 and J is TRBJ2-7; TRBD2 might be the D (5 bases). The germline gives CDR1 KGHSH, CDR2 LQKENI. Trimming cost V 2 bases and J 2 bases, with 10 bases left between them. This CDR3 is built from 14 residues.

This clonotype appeared a few times. The chain joins TRBV27 to TRBJ2-3; D is uncertain. The CDR3 consists of 13 residues. Germline CDR1 MNHEY, CDR2 SMNVEV (reference sequence). V lost 0 bases and J lost 0, with 1 base in between. CDR3 sequence: CASSLSSTDTQYF. DNA of the CDR3: TGTGCCAGCAGTTTATCCAGCACAGATACGCAGTATTTT.

This chain connects TRBV20-1 to TRBJ2-7; 7 bases match TRBD1. The germline V gene encodes CDR1 DFQATT and CDR2 SNEGSKA (reference sequence). The V gene end was trimmed by 4 bases and the J gene end by 0 bases; junction bases not matched to a gene: 3. This CDR3 contains 13 residues. The CDR3 DNA follows: TGCAGTGCTAAGTACAGGGGCTCCTACGAGCAGTACTTC. Its protein is CSAKYRGSYEQYF.